The source of this T cell receptor beta chain is a study of Tregs in tolerant kidney transplant recipients. Profiled with immunoSEQ multiplex PCR; TCRdb holds only in-frame clones, not every one. The sample lists tens of thousands of clones, more than 70% occurring once. Losses at the gene ends were 1 base for V and 8 bases for J; bases not matched to a gene: 6. The CDR3 sequence is 17 residues long. Germline V gives CDR1 LGHNA, CDR2 YNFKEQ. Related graft donors supplied nonmyeloablative bone marrow transplants, and mixed chimerism was transient. This receptor was identified in a human patient who received a combined kidney and bone marrow transplant. The T cells may partly be graft donor cells. Sequencing was performed on CD4+ T cells from blood (PBMCs), taken 6 months after the transplant. V gene TRBV4-2 combines with J gene TRBJ2-3; TRBD2 matches 16 bases. The CDR3 nucleotides are TGTGCCAGCAGCCAAGCTTACGGGACTAGCGGGGGGGTTACGCAGTATTTT. Its translation: CASSQAYGTSGGVTQYF.